Shown below are 9 T cell receptor beta chains from a single sample sequenced in a study of vaccination and CD4 T cells after COVID-19. Scientists ran DNA taken from cultured CD4+ T cells through the Oncomine TCR Beta short-read assay for sequencing. TCRdb re-derived calls from the PCR reads in MiXCR, one entry per CDR3 protein. The sample yields 14,000 to 15,000 distinct CDR3 sequences, 53% seen once. Their specific antigens are unknown. The treatment was: approximately nine-day PBMC culture with coronavirus spike peptide pools or control peptides (ViraFEST assay). The sequencing sample was made of CD4+ T cells from blood, cultured in vitro. These receptors all stem from a human donor who had recovered from COVID-19.

This clonotype was seen a handful of times. This rearrangement joins TRBV28 to TRBJ2-7; 10 bases line up with TRBD1. Trimming removed 5 bases from V and 4 bases from J; junction bases left unmatched: 2. The CDR3 is made up of 13 amino acids. CDR1 is MDHEN, CDR2 SYDVKM, per germline. The CDR3 protein is CASSPGQGYEQYF. CDR3 DNA sequence: TGTGCCAGCAGTCCGGGACAGGGGTACGAGCAGTACTTC.

This clonotype is medium-sized in the sample. The junction differs from germline at one of its ends, possibly a read error. J is TRBJ2-1 and V is TRBV20-1; no firm D call. The CDR3 has 13 residues. The germline V gene has CDR1 DFQATT and CDR2 SNEGSKA (reference sequence). The DNA for the CDR3 is TGCAGTGCTAAACAAAACTCCGACAATGAGCAGTTCTTC. Translation: CSAKQNSDNEQFF.

The chain is built from TRBV19 and TRBJ1-3; D is possibly TRBD1 (5 bases). The germline V and J ends were trimmed by 8 bases and 0 bases, with 11 bases remaining between them. In germline, CDR1 is LNHDA, CDR2 SQIVND (reference sequence). The CDR3 length is 14 residues. The CDR3 reads CASQTEDSGNTIYF. For the CDR3, the DNA is TGTGCCAGTCAGACAGAGGACTCTGGAAACACCATATATTTT.

The V call is TRBV28, the J call TRBJ1-5; D is unresolved. Germline CDR1 reads MDHEN; CDR2 reads SYDVKM. Trimming stripped 4 bases from V and 0 bases from J, with 7 bases between. The CDR3 loop spans 14 amino acids. As DNA, the CDR3 is TGTGCCAGCAGTTCGGAGAATAGCAATCAGCCCCAGCATTTT. Translated: CASSSENSNQPQHF. The full variable domain, its missing parts supplied by reference TRBV28 and TRBJ1-5, is DVKVTQSSRYLVKRTGEKVFLECVQDMDHENMFWYRQDPGLGLRLIYFSYDVKMKEKGDIPEGYSVSREKKERFSLILESASTNQTSMYLCASSSENSNQPQHFGDGTRLSIL.

This clonotype was recorded a few times. V and J are TRBV20-1 and TRBJ1-2; D is unclear. V shed 4 bases and J shed 2 bases, with 14 bases lying between them. The germline V gene encodes CDR1 DFQATT and CDR2 SNEGSKA (reference sequence). This CDR3 has 14 amino acids. This chain's CDR3 is CSATQWTENYGYTF. The CDR3 DNA reads as TGCAGTGCTACCCAATGGACGGAAAACTATGGCTACACCTTC.

This clonotype was found once. This chain links TRBV5-4 with TRBJ1-3; D gene ambiguous. In germline, CDR1 is SGHNT, CDR2 YYREEE (reference sequence). Trimming took 3 bases from V and 4 from J, leaving 14 bases between them. The CDR3 is made up of 15 amino acids. The DNA for the CDR3 is TGTGCCAGCAGCTCAAACGGGGTCCCGGGAAACACCATATATTTT. This translates into CASSSNGVPGNTIYF.

J is TRBJ1-3 and V is TRBV2, with 8 positions matching TRBD1. The V segment lost 6 bases and the J segment 5 bases; nucleotides outside the gene matches: 9. This CDR3 is built from 15 residues. Germline V CDR1 and CDR2: SNHLY, FYNNEI. CDR3 nucleotide sequence: TGTGCCAGCAGCGCCGGGACAGGCAACCGAAACACCATATATTTT. This encodes CASSAGTGNRNTIYF.

V and J are TRBV2 and TRBJ1-5; tentatively, D is TRBD1 (6 bases). Germline CDR1 and CDR2: SNHLY and FYNNEI. This CDR3 is 16 amino acids long. V was cut by 1 base and J by 7 bases, with 17 bases left in between. Here the CDR3 reads CASSEVMTGIGQPQHF. Written as DNA, the CDR3 is TGTGCCAGCAGTGAAGTTATGACAGGCATAGGGCAGCCCCAGCATTTT.

This clonotype has more than one count but fewer than ten. The gene calls are TRBV20-1 and TRBJ1-1; TRBD1 matches 8 bases. In germline, CDR1 is DFQATT, CDR2 SNEGSKA (reference sequence). The CDR3 consists of 15 residues. Trimming at V came to 1 base and at J to 5 bases, leaving 9 bases not matched to a gene. CDR3 DNA sequence: TGCAGTGCTAGAGTCAGACAGGGGCGCCGGACTGAAGCTTTCTTT. It yields the protein CSARVRQGRRTEAFF.